This T cell receptor (beta chain) is drawn from a study of vaccination and CD4 T cells after COVID-19. In the study overall: Fewer than ten convalescent cases were mild and one was severe, and all had been SARS-CoV-2 positive by nasal swab PCR. Timing of post-vaccine sample collection was a median around 75 days after dose two, with a range of 14 to 241. Points from the study as a whole: Clonotypes reactive to SARS-CoV-2 had a median that went up from about 22 to 38, but not significantly. Looking at convalescent patients, 304 of their 307 vaccine-specific clones were spike mono-reactive.

This clonotype was detected only a few times. Its antigen remains unidentified. MiXCR, applied by TCRdb to the PCR reads, yields one record per CDR3 protein. This sample yields 21,000 or so distinct CDR3 sequences, of which roughly 53% are seen a single time; approximately 1.1% belongs to the top ten. This CDR3 region has 14 residues. Looked up from germline, CDR1 is DFQATT and CDR2 is SNEGSKA (reference sequence). Trimming took 5 bases from V and 6 from J; bases not matched to a gene: 4. J is TRBJ2-2 and V is TRBV20-1; 12 positions match TRBD2. The TCR originated in a human donor who had recovered from COVID-19. The specimen was CD4+ T cells from blood, collected before SARS-CoV-2 vaccination. CDR3: CSAVTSGRAGELFF. The CDR3, as DNA: TGCAGTGCTGTGACTAGCGGGAGAGCCGGGGAGCTGTTTTTT.